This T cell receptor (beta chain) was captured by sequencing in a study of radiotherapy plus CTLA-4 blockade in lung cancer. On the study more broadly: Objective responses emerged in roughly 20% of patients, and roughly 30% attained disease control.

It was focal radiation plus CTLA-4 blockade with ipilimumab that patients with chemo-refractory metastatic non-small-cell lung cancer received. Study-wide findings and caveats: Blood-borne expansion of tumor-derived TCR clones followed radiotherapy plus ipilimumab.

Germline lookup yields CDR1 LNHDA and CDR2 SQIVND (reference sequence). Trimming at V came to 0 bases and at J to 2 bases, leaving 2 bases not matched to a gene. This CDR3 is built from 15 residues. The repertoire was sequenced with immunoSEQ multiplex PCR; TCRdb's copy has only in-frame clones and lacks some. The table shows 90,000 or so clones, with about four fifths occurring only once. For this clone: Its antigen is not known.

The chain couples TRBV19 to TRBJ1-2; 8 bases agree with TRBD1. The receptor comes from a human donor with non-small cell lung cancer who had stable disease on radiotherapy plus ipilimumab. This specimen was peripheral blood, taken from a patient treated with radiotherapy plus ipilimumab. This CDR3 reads CASSIDGQGNYGYTF. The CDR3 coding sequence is TGTGCCAGTAGTATAGACGGACAGGGAAACTATGGCTACACCTTC.